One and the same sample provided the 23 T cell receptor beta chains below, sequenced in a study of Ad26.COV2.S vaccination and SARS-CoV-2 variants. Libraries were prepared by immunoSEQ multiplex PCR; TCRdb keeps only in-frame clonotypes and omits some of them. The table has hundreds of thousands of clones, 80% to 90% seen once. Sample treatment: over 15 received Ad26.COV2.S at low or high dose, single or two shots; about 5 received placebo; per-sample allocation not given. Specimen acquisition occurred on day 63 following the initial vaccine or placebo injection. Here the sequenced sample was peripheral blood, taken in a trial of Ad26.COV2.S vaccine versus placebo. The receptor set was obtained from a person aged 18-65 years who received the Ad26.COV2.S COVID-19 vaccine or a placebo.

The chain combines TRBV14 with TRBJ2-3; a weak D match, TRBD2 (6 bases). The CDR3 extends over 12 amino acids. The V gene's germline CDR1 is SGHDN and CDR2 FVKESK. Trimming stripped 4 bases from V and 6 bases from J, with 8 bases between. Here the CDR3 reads CASSRDSDTQYF. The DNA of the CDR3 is TGTGCCAGCAGCCGGGACTCGGATACGCAGTATTTT. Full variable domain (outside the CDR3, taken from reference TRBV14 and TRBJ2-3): EAGVTQFPSHSVIEKGQTVTLRCDPISGHDNLYWYRRVMGKEIKFLLHFVKESKQDESGMPNNRFLAERTGGTYSTLKVQPAELEDSGVYFCASSRDSDTQYFGPGTRLTVL.

The CDR3 is CASSSPGTSWNEQFF. DNA for the CDR3: TGCGCCAGCAGCTCACCGGGGACAAGTTGGAATGAGCAGTTCTTC. V gene TRBV5-1 combines with J gene TRBJ2-1; a possible D gene is TRBD1 (6 bases). Trimming left V 3 bases short and J 7 bases short, with 17 bases between. The germline gives CDR1 SGHRS, CDR2 YFSETQ. The CDR3 covers 15 residues.

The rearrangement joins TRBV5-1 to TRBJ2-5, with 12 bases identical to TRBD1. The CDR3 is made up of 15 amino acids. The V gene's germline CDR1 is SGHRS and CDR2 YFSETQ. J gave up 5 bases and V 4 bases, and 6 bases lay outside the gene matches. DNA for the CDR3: TGCGCCAGCAGCCCCGGGACAGGGGGCCGGGAGACCCAGTACTTC. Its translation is CASSPGTGGRETQYF.

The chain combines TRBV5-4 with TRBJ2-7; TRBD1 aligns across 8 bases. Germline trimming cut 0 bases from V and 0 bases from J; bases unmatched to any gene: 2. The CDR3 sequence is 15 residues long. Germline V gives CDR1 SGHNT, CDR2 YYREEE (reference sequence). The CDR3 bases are TGTGCCAGCAGCTTGGGACAGGGGAGCTCCTACGAGCAGTACTTC. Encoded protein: CASSLGQGSSYEQYF.

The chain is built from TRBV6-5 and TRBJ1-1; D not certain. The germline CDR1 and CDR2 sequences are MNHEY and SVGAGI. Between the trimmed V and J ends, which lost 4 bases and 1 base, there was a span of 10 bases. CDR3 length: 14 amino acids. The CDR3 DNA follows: TGTGCCAGCAGTTTCAGTGGCGCGAACACTGAAGCTTTCTTT. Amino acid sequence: CASSFSGANTEAFF.

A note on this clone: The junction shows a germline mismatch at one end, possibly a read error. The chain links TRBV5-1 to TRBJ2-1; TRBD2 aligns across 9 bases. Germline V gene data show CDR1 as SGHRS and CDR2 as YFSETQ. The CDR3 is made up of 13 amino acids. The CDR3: CASSQGGRDDQFF. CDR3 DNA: TGCGCCAGCAGCCAAGGCGGGAGGGATGATCAGTTCTTC.

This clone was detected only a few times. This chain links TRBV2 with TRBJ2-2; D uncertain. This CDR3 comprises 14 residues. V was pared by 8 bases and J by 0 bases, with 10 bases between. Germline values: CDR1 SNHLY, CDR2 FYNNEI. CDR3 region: CASSGWSNTGELFF. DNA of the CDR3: TGTGCCAGCTCCGGTTGGTCGAACACCGGGGAGCTGTTTTTT. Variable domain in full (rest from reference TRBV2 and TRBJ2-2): EPEVTQTPSHQVTQMGQEVILRCVPISNHLYFYWYRQILGQKVEFLVSFYNNEISEKSEIFDDQFSVERPDGSNFTLKIRSTKLEDSAMYFCASSGWSNTGELFFGEGSRLTVL.

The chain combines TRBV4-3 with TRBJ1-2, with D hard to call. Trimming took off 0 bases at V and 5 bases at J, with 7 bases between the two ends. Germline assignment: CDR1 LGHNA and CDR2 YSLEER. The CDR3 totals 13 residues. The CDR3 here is CASSQDSAYGYTF. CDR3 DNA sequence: TGCGCCAGCAGCCAAGATTCGGCTTATGGCTACACCTTC.

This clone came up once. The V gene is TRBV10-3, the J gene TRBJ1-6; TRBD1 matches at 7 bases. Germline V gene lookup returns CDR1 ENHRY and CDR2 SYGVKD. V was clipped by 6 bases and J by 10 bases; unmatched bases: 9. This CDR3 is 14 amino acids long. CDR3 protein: CAIRGTVEESPLHF. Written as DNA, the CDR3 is TGTGCCATCAGAGGGACAGTCGAAGAATCACCCCTCCACTTT.

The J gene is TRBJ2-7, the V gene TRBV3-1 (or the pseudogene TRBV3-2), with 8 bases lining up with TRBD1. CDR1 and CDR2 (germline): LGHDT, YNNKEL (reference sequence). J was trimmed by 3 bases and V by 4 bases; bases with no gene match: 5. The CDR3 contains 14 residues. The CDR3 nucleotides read TGTGCCAGCAGCCCAACAGGGGGAGTCTACGAGCAGTACTTC. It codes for CASSPTGGVYEQYF.

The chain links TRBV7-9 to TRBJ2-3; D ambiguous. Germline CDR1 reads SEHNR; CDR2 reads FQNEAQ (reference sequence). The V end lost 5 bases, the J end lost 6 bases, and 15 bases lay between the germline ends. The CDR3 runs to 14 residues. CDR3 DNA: TGTGCCAGCAGCGCAGTTATAGTTGTGGATACGCAGTATTTT. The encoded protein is CASSAVIVVDTQYF.

The CDR3 sequence: CASSLGAEQYF. CDR3 DNA sequence: TGTGCCAGCAGTTTAGGGGCCGAGCAGTACTTC. This chain uses TRBV12-3 or TRBV12-4 with TRBJ2-7; D is unresolved. The length of the CDR3 is 11 residues. The ends were cut back, 1 base at V and 6 bases at J, with 4 bases in the middle.

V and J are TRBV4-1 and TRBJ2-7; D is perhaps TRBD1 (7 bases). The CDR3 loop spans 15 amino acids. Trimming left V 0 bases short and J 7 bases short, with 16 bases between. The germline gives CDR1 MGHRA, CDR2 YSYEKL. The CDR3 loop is CASSQDLGRGREQYF. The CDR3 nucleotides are TGCGCCAGCAGCCAAGATCTGGGCAGGGGGAGGGAGCAGTACTTC.

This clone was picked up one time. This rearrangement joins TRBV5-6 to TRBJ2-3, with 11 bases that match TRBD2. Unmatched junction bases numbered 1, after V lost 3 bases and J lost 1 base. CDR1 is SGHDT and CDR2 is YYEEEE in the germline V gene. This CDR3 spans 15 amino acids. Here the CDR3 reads CASSWGLAGTDTQYF. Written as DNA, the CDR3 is TGTGCCAGCAGCTGGGGACTAGCGGGCACAGATACGCAGTATTTT.

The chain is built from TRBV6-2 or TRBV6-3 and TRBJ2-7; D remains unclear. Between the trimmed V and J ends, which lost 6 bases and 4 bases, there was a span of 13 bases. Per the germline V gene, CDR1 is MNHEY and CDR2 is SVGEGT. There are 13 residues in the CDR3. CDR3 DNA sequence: TGTGCCAGCAGCTCTTGGGCGCGTTACGAGCAGTACTTC. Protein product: CASSSWARYEQYF.

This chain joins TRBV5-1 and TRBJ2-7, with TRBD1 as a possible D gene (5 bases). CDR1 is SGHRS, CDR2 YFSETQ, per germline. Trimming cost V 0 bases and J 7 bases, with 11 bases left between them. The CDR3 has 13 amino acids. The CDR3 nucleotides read TGCGCCAGCAGCTTGGGATTTACAGGAGAGCAGTACTTC. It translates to CASSLGFTGEQYF.

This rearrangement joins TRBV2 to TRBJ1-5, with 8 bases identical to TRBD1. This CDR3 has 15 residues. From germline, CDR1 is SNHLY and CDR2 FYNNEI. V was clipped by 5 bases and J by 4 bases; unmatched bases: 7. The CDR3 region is CASSPDRGINQPQHF. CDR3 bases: TGTGCCAGCAGTCCCGACAGGGGAATTAATCAGCCCCAGCATTTT. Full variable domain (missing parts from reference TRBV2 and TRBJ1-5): EPEVTQTPSHQVTQMGQEVILRCVPISNHLYFYWYRQILGQKVEFLVSFYNNEISEKSEIFDDQFSVERPDGSNFTLKIRSTKLEDSAMYFCASSPDRGINQPQHFGDGTRLSIL.

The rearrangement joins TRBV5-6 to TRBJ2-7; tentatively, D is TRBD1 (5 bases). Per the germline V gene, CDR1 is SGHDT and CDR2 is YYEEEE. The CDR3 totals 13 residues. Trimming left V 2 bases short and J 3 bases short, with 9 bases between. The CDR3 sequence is CASSFPGFYEQYF. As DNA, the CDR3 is TGTGCCAGCAGCTTTCCAGGGTTCTACGAGCAGTACTTC.

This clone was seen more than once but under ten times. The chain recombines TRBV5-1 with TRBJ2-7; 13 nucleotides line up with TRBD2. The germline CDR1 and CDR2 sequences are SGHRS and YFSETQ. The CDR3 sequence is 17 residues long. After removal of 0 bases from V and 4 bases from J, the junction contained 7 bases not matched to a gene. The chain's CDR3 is CASSLATSGGNLYEQYF. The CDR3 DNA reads TGCGCCAGCAGCTTGGCGACTAGCGGGGGGAACCTTTACGAGCAGTACTTC. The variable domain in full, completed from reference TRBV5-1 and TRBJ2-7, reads KAGVTQTPRYLIKTRGQQVTLSCSPISGHRSVSWYQQTPGQGLQFLFEYFSETQRNKGNFPGRFSGRQFSNSRSEMNVSTLELGDSALYLCASSLATSGGNLYEQYFGPGTRLTVT.

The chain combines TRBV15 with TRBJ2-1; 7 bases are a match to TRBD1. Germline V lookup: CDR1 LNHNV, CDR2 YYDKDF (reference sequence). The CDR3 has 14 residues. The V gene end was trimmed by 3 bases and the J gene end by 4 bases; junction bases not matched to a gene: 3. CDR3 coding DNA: TGTGCCACCAGCAGCAAGGGACAGTACAATGAGCAGTTCTTC. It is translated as CATSSKGQYNEQFF.

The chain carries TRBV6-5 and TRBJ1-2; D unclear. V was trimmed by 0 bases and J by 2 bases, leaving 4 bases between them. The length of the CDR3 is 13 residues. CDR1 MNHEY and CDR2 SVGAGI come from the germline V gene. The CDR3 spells CASSYSENYGYTF. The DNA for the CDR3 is TGTGCCAGCAGTTACTCCGAGAACTATGGCTACACCTTC.

The CDR3 loop reads CASSLLAGQETQYF. The CDR3 DNA sequence: TGTGCCAGCTCACTACTAGCGGGGCAAGAGACCCAGTACTTC. V gene TRBV18 combines with J gene TRBJ2-5, with 10 positions matching TRBD2. Losses at the gene ends were 4 bases for V and 2 bases for J; bases not matched to a gene: 1. CDR3 length: 14 residues. CDR1 and CDR2 (germline): KGHSH, LQKENI.

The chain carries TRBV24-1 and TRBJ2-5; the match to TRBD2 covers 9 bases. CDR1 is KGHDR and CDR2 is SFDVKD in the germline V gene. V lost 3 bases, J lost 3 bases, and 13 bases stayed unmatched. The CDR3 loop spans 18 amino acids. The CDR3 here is CATSDGFPIAGEKETQYF. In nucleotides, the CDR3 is TGTGCCACCAGTGATGGATTCCCCATAGCGGGAGAAAAAGAGACCCAGTACTTC.